Shown below are 19 T cell receptor beta chains from a single sample sequenced in a study of graft-versus-host responses after intestinal transplantation. Only in-frame clones appear in the TCRdb table, and some are missing; sequencing was by immunoSEQ multiplex PCR. The repertoire has 4,500 to 6,000 clones, about two thirds of them found once; the top ten carry 37%. Here the sequenced sample was PBMCs, taken roughly 320 days after intestinal transplant. These receptor sequences come from a human patient who received an intestinal transplant, so some T cells may come from the graft donor.

The chain joins TRBV19 to TRBJ2-5; D call uncertain. With 5 bases removed from V and 4 bases from J, the gap between germline ends came to 8 bases. CDR1 and CDR2 from the germline V gene are LNHDA and SQIVND (reference sequence). The CDR3 consists of 12 residues. CDR3 loop: CASSGWGETQYF. Here the CDR3 DNA reads TGTGCCAGTAGTGGGTGGGGAGAGACCCAGTACTTC.

This clone came up once. The chain is built from TRBV11-2 and TRBJ2-7, with D unclear. The CDR3 is 15 amino acids. The germline V gene encodes CDR1 SGHAT and CDR2 FQNNGV. Trimming stripped 1 base from V and 3 bases from J, with 13 bases between. CDR3 bases: TGTGCCAGCAGCTTAGTTATTGGGCCGAGCTACGAGCAGTACTTC. Amino acid sequence: CASSLVIGPSYEQYF.

The V and J genes are TRBV9 and TRBJ1-3, with 7 positions matching TRBD1. The CDR3 length is 15 residues. V was pared by 0 bases and J by 4 bases, with 4 bases of the junction left unmatched. Germline V gives CDR1 SGDLS, CDR2 YYNGEE. CDR3 nucleotides: TGTGCCAGCAGCGTAGAAGGGGGCAAAGGAAACACCATATATTTT. It is translated as CASSVEGGKGNTIYF.

This clone was recorded a few times. The chain combines TRBV6-6 with TRBJ1-3; TRBD1 matches at 9 bases. This CDR3 contains 15 residues. The germline gives CDR1 MNHNY, CDR2 SVGAGI (reference sequence). J gave up 4 bases and V 2 bases, and 3 bases lay outside the gene matches. CDR3 protein: CASSYPGTGGNTIYF. For the CDR3, the DNA is TGTGCCAGCAGTTACCCCGGGACAGGGGGAAACACCATATATTTT.

J is TRBJ2-2 and V is TRBV19; TRBD1 aligns across 8 bases. V lost 6 bases, J lost 7 bases, and 4 bases stayed unmatched. Germline V gives CDR1 LNHDA, CDR2 SQIVND (reference sequence). This CDR3 comprises 13 residues. In nucleotides, the CDR3 is TGTGCCAGTAGCCCAGGGGGCGGCGGGGAGCTGTTTTTT. This codes for CASSPGGGGELFF.

Points on this clone: Compared with germline, one end of the junction differs, possibly owing to a read error. In nucleotides, the CDR3 is TGTGCCAGCAGCTTTAGGGGACCTGGGGCCAACGTCCTGGCTTTC. Translation gives CASSFRGPGANVLAF. The rearrangement uses TRBV5-8 and TRBJ2-6, with D possibly being TRBD1 or TRBD2 (5 bases each). Germline V gene sequence: CDR1 SGHTS, CDR2 YDEGEE. The CDR3 consists of 15 residues.

The chain carries TRBV9 and TRBJ2-1; TRBD1 agrees at 7 bases. CDR1 SGDLS and CDR2 YYNGEE come from the germline V gene. The CDR3 contains 13 residues. V shed 4 bases, J shed 6 bases, and the junction held 4 bases outside the gene matches. CDR3 nucleotides: TGTGCCAGCAGCTTACGACAGGGCAATGAGCAGTTCTTC. This codes for CASSLRQGNEQFF.

This clone was seen just once. The chain combines TRBV5-1 with TRBJ1-6, with D maybe TRBD1 (6 bases). CDR1 and CDR2 from the germline V gene are SGHRS and YFSETQ. The V end lost 0 bases, the J end lost 10 bases, and 14 bases lay between the germline ends. This CDR3 has 15 amino acids. CDR3: CASSLGAGEQSPLHF. The CDR3 nucleotides read TGCGCCAGCAGCTTGGGGGCAGGGGAACAATCACCCCTCCACTTT.

In its sample, this clone ranks as large. Other DNA variants within this sample encode the same CDR3. This chain links TRBV4-3 with TRBJ1-4, with D hard to call. Trimming removed 0 bases at V and 2 bases at J, with 10 bases between. CDR1 and CDR2 from the germline V gene are LGHNA and YSLEER. This CDR3 contains 16 residues. The CDR3 DNA reads TGCGCCAGCAGCCAAGATCTAGGTTTTACTAATGAAAAACTGTTTTTT. Amino acids: CASSQDLGFTNEKLFF.

This chain joins TRBV10-3 and TRBJ1-3; 7 bases map to TRBD1. The V segment lost 10 bases and the J segment 0 bases; nucleotides outside the gene matches: 6. CDR1 and CDR2 (germline): ENHRY, SYGVKD. The CDR3 is 14 residues long. The CDR3 DNA sequence: TGTGCCAGCCGGGACAGTGCCTCTGGAAACACCATATATTTT. Translation gives CASRDSASGNTIYF.

The chain joins TRBV10-2 to TRBJ2-1; the D gene is possibly TRBD1 (7 bases). CDR1 is WSHSY and CDR2 is SAAADI in the germline V gene. CDR3 length equals 15 residues. The V end lost 4 bases, the J end lost 3 bases, and 13 bases lay between the germline ends. CDR3: CASSVGRGVYNEQFF. CDR3 in DNA: TGCGCCAGCAGTGTCGGCAGGGGGGTCTACAATGAGCAGTTCTTC.

In this sample, this clone turned up once. The gene calls are TRBV7-9 and TRBJ2-3; no firm D call. V lost 4 bases and J 2 bases, leaving 10 bases between the germline ends. CDR3 length equals 14 residues. Per germline, CDR1 SEHNR and CDR2 FQNEAQ (reference sequence). The chain's CDR3 is CASSWVVATDTQYF. CDR3 nucleotides: TGTGCCAGCAGCTGGGTGGTGGCCACAGATACGCAGTATTTT. The whole variable domain, filled in from reference TRBV7-9 and TRBJ2-3, reads DTGVSQNPRHKITKRGQNVTFRCDPISEHNRLYWYRQTLGQGPEFLTYFQNEAQLEKSRLLSDRFSAERPKGSFSTLEIQRTEQGDSAMYLCASSWVVATDTQYFGPGTRLTVL.

V is TRBV29-1 and J is TRBJ1-1, with 7 bases aligning to TRBD1. V lost 4 bases, J lost 5 bases, and 4 bases stayed unmatched. The CDR3 has 12 amino acids. CDR1 is SQVTM, CDR2 ANQGSEA, per germline. The CDR3: CSVALQGTEAFF. The DNA of the CDR3 is TGCAGCGTTGCCCTACAGGGGACTGAAGCTTTCTTT.

This sequence joins TRBV11-2 and TRBJ2-7; possibly TRBD1 for D (6 bases). From germline, CDR1 is SGHAT and CDR2 FQNNGV. The CDR3 runs to 16 residues. V lost 7 bases, J lost 3 bases, and 22 bases lay in between. CDR3 protein: CASTLGAHSGDYEQYF. In DNA form, the CDR3 reads TGTGCCAGCACCTTGGGGGCACATTCAGGGGACTACGAGCAGTACTTC.

The chain recombines TRBV21-1 with TRBJ1-5. TRBV21-1 is a pseudogene segment. This CDR3 has 17 residues. CDR3 loop: CASRRTIANWHHQPQHF. Written as DNA, the CDR3 is TGTGCCAGCAGGCGTACCATAGCTAATTGGCATCATCAGCCCCAGCATTTT.

This chain joins TRBV14 and TRBJ1-4; 9 nucleotides match TRBD1. This CDR3 is 20 amino acids long. Per germline, CDR1 SGHDN and CDR2 FVKESK. Germline trimming cut 0 bases from V and 3 bases from J; bases unmatched to any gene: 14. For the CDR3, the DNA is TGTGCCAGCAGCCAAGATATAGGGACAGGGCGATACGGATCTAATGAAAAACTGTTTTTT. It is translated as CASSQDIGTGRYGSNEKLFF.

This clone was counted between two and nine times. The chain has TRBV11-1 and TRBJ1-1; 9 bases fit TRBD1. V gave up 3 bases and J gave up 4 bases; unmatched junction bases: 3. Germline V gene lookup returns CDR1 SGHAT and CDR2 FQDESV (reference sequence). The length of the CDR3 is 14 residues. The CDR3 DNA is TGTGCCAGCAGCTTGACAGGGGGTATCACTGAAGCTTTCTTT. This codes for CASSLTGGITEAFF. The variable domain in full, completed from reference TRBV11-1 and TRBJ1-1, reads EAEVAQSPRYKITEKSQAVAFWCDPISGHATLYWYRQILGQGPELLVQFQDESVVDDSQLPKDRFSAERLKGVDSTLKIQPAELGDSAMYLCASSLTGGITEAFFGQGTRLTVV.

The chain links TRBV7-2 to TRBJ1-2; D uncertain. Germline V lookup: CDR1 SGHTA, CDR2 FQGNSA. The CDR3 has 14 amino acids. V lost 1 base to trimming and J lost 2 bases, with 8 bases between them. CDR3 region: CASSLEVVNYGYTF. The CDR3 DNA is TGTGCCAGCAGCTTAGAGGTGGTAAACTATGGCTACACCTTC.

In its sample, this clone was seen a few times. The genes are TRBV18 and TRBJ1-1, with 7 nucleotides matching TRBD1. V dropped 1 base and J dropped 1; count of bases not matched to a gene: 0. Germline CDR1 KGHSH, CDR2 LQKENI. The CDR3 spans 14 residues. CDR3 in amino acids: CASSPQGANTEAFF. DNA for the CDR3: TGTGCCAGCTCACCACAGGGGGCGAACACTGAAGCTTTCTTT. Drawing the rest from reference TRBV18 and TRBJ1-1, the complete variable domain is NAGVMQNPRHLVRRRGQEARLRCSPMKGHSHVYWYRQLPEEGLKFMVYLQKENIIDESGMPKERFSAEFPKEGPSILRIQQVVRGDSAAYFCASSPQGANTEAFFGQGTRLTVV.